A selection of T cell receptor beta chains follows, all from one sample in a study of CD8+CD57+ T cells in acquired aplastic anemia. In TCRdb, the reads were re-called with MiXCR into one record per CDR3 protein. The top ten hold around three fifths of the sample, which has some 200,000 distinct CDR3 sequences, roughly two thirds seen once. Sequencing used sorted CD4+, CD8+, or CD8+CD57+ T cells (not recorded which) from PBMCs. These receptors were taken from a human donor with aplastic anemia. CDR3s include the opening cysteine and the closing phenylalanine or tryptophan. A D gene is named only where the DNA matches it firmly. Part of the rows lack a size; the others show once, few, many or a class for expanded clones.

abundance	v_gene	d_gene	j_gene	CDR3nt	CDR3aa
.	TRBV29-1	.	TRBJ1-2	TGCAGCGTTGAGGGGCCCTTCTATGGCTACACCTTC	CSVEGPFYGYTF
once	TRBV7-8	.	TRBJ2-7	TGTGCCAGCAGCTTACGGGGACAAGGGTCGTACGAGCAGTACTTC	CASSLRGQGSYEQYF
.	TRBV20-1	.	TRBJ2-5	TGCAGTGCTAGGGTACTAGCACCGCCCCAAGAGACCCAGTACTTC	CSARVLAPPQETQYF
many	TRBV10-3	TRBD2	TRBJ2-3	TGTGCCATCAGTCCTGGGACTAGCGGGTATGCAGATACGCAGTATTTT	CAISPGTSGYADTQYF
.	TRBV20-1	.	TRBJ1-5	TGCAGTGCTGGGACGCCAAATAGCAATCAGCCCCAGCATTTT	CSAGTPNSNQPQHF
.	TRBV25-1	.	TRBJ2-7	TGTGCCAGCAGTCCCCCTGGAGCTTTCCCCGACTACGAGCAGTACTTC	CASSPPGAFPDYEQYF
.	TRBV7-3	TRBD1	TRBJ2-7	TGTGCCAGCAGCTCAGGACAGGGGTGGATCTACGAGCAGTACTTC	CASSSGQGWIYEQYF
.	TRBV24-1	.	TRBJ2-1	TGTGCCACCAGTGAGGGGGGACGACACAATGAGCAGTTCTTC	CATSEGGRHNEQFF
.	TRBV5-4	.	TRBJ2-7	TGTGCCAGCAGCGAGGGTACCTACGAGCAGTACTTC	CASSEGTYEQYF
.	TRBV15	.	TRBJ2-3	TGTGCCACCAGCAGTCCCCCAGGGCGCGGCGCAGATACGCAGTATTTT	CATSSPPGRGADTQYF
.	TRBV15	TRBD1	TRBJ2-7	TGTGCCACCAGCAGAGGTGGACAGGGGCTCTACGAGCAGTACTTC	CATSRGGQGLYEQYF
.	TRBV19	.	TRBJ1-5	TGTGCCAGTAGTACGGGCTTCAGGAATCAGCCCCAGCATTTT	CASSTGFRNQPQHF
.	TRBV20-1	TRBD1	TRBJ2-7	TGCAGTGCTAGTTCGACAGGGGGCTACGAGCAGTACTTC	CSASSTGGYEQYF
.	TRBV20-1	.	TRBJ1-3	TGCAGTGCTAGCCAGGGACTAGGGGCTGGAAACACCATATATTTT	CSASQGLGAGNTIYF
.	TRBV7-3	TRBD2	TRBJ2-1	TGTGCCAGCAGCCCCAGACTAGCGGGACTATACAATGAGCAGTTCTTC	CASSPRLAGLYNEQFF
.	TRBV19	.	TRBJ2-7	TGTGCCACCGAAGGGGGACCGTCCTACGAGCAGTACTTC	CATEGGPSYEQYF
.	TRBV24-1	.	TRBJ2-5	TGTGCCACCAGTGAAGGGATCCGACAGTACTTC	CATSEGIRQYF
.	TRBV7-9	.	TRBJ2-5	TGTGCCAGCAGCTTACTGGAAAGAGCGCCCCAGTACTTC	CASSLLERAPQYF
few	TRBV15	.	TRBJ1-2	TGTGCCACCAGCAGAGCCCACCGTACAGGGCTCAGCGGCTACACCTTC	CATSRAHRTGLSGYTF
.	TRBV29-1	.	TRBJ1-2	TGCAGCGTTGATCAAGGATATGGCTACACCTTC	CSVDQGYGYTF
few	TRBV4-1	TRBD2	TRBJ2-7	TGCGCCAGCAGCCTAACGCACCCGGGACTAGCGGGAGAAGAGCAGTACTTC	CASSLTHPGLAGEEQYF
many	TRBV7-6	.	TRBJ1-1	TGTGCCAGCAGCTCCGGAGGTACTGAAGCTTTCTTT	CASSSGGTEAFF
few	TRBV14	TRBD1	TRBJ2-3	TGTGCCAGCAGCCCCCCCTGGGCGCGACAGGGGTGGGGCACAGATACGCAGTATTTT	CASSPPWARQGWGTDTQYF
once	TRBV19	.	TRBJ1-6	TGTGCCAGTAGTCTGGTCCCCGGTAATTCACCCCTCCACTTT	CASSLVPGNSPLHF
.	TRBV20-1	.	TRBJ1-2	TGCAGTGCTAGTCACAGGGTCTTC	CSASHRVF
.	TRBV15	.	TRBJ1-5	TGTGCCACCAGCAGAGATAGGGCAGGGGTAGGGTATCAGCCCCAGCATTTT	CATSRDRAGVGYQPQHF
.	TRBV19	TRBD2	TRBJ2-7	TGTACCAGTAGTGTAGGACTAGCGGCCTCCTACGAGCAGTACTTC	CTSSVGLAASYEQYF
few	TRBV19	.	TRBJ2-5	TGTGCCAGTAGTCCTACGGGTCAAGTGACCCAGTACTTC	CASSPTGQVTQYF
few	TRBV6-6	TRBD1	TRBJ1-2	TGTGCCAGCAGTCCTACAGGGGGACAGAATTGGGACTATGGCTACACCTTC	CASSPTGGQNWDYGYTF
.	TRBV7-8	.	TRBJ2-7	TGTGCCAGCAGCCCTCCGGGAAGGAAGTCCTCCGAGCAGTACTTC	CASSPPGRKSSEQYF
.	TRBV20-1	TRBD2	TRBJ2-5	TGCAGTGAGGGCCTAGCGGGGGAAGAGACCCAGTACTTC	CSEGLAGEETQYF
.	TRBV14	.	TRBJ2-7	TGTGCCAGCAGCCAAGATCTACTATACTACGAGCAGTACTTC	CASSQDLLYYEQYF
many	TRBV19	.	TRBJ2-3	TGTGCCAGTAGTATACCCCGGGACACAGATACGCAGTATTTT	CASSIPRDTDTQYF
few	TRBV9	.	TRBJ2-1	TGTGCCAGCAGCGTAGTTGGAGGGCGGAATGAGCAGTTCTTC	CASSVVGGRNEQFF
.	TRBV19	.	TRBJ1-1	TGTGCCAGTAGTATTTGGGATGTGAACACTGAAGCTTTCTTT	CASSIWDVNTEAFF
few	TRBV29-1	.	TRBJ1-1	TGCAGCGTTGAAAGGGCAGCGAGCGAAGCTTTCTTT	CSVERAASEAFF
.	TRBV20-1	.	TRBJ1-2	TGCAGTGCTAAATATGGACAGATTCTTGACTTC	CSAKYGQILDF
.	TRBV20-1	TRBD1	TRBJ2-1	TGCAGTGCTAAGGGGGCCGTAAACAATGAGCAGTTCTTC	CSAKGAVNNEQFF
.	TRBV15	.	TRBJ2-7	TGTGCCACCAGCAGAGAGCGAGGGGGCTACGAGCAGTACTTC	CATSRERGGYEQYF
.	TRBV20-1	.	TRBJ1-2	TGCAGTGCTAGAGATACAGGGACCTATGGCTACACCTTC	CSARDTGTYGYTF
.	TRBV7-9	.	TRBJ2-7	TGTGCCAGCAGCTCCGCTGGGGGCCTGTACGAGCTGTACTTC	CASSSAGGLYELYF
.	TRBV6-9	TRBD1	TRBJ2-3	TGTGCCGGACATGAGACAGGGAGCACAGATACGCAGTATTTT	CAGHETGSTDTQYF